Listed below are T cell receptor beta chains from one sample, sequenced in a study of regulatory T cells in long-lasting Graves disease. MiXCR, run by TCRdb on the multiplex PCR reads, gives a single entry per CDR3 protein. The sample gives 500,000 or so distinct CDR3 sequences, about 16% of which show up once; 20% to 30% is in the top ten. These data were also filed under a second study, of T cells in Graves' hyperthyroidism and ophthalmopathy.

Specimen: peripheral blood mononuclear cells (PBMCs), collected at new diagnosis, from a patient treated with antithyroid drugs. The receptors derive from a woman aged 35-65 years with Graves disease. CDR3s include the opening cysteine and the closing phenylalanine or tryptophan. Fields, in order: CDR3 length, V gene, J gene, clone size, D gene, CDR3 protein, CDR3 DNA. A D gene is named only where the DNA matches it firmly. Only part of the rows carry a size: once, few, many, or a class if the clone is expanded.

>17|TRBV7-9|TRBJ2-5|few|TRBD1
CASSPTSGQGAGETQYF
TGTGCCAGCAGCCCAACCTCGGGACAGGGGGCAGGGGAGACCCAGTACTTC
>12|TRBV29-1|TRBJ2-5|-|-
CSVVTGQETQYF
TGCAGCGTTGTGACAGGCCAAGAGACCCAGTACTTC
>14|TRBV5-6|TRBJ2-5|many|-
CASSLEGEQETQYF
TGTGCCAGCAGCTTGGAGGGGGAGCAAGAGACCCAGTACTTC
>16|TRBV24-1|TRBJ1-5|-|TRBD1
CATSERTGPPLEPQHF
TGTGCCACCAGTGAGCGGACAGGGCCTCCTTTGGAGCCCCAGCATTTT
>13|TRBV6-2/TRBV6-3|TRBJ2-7|many|TRBD1
CASRPGQTYEQYF
TGTGCCAGCAGGCCGGGACAGACATACGAGCAGTACTTC
>12|TRBV10-3|TRBJ2-5|many|TRBD2
CATGRDQETQYF
TGTGCCACCGGGAGGGACCAAGAGACCCAGTACTTC
>13|TRBV12-3/TRBV12-4|TRBJ1-1|many|-
CASSFRTASEAFF
TGTGCCAGCAGTTTTAGGACAGCTAGTGAAGCTTTCTTT
>15|TRBV7-2|TRBJ1-5|many|-
CASSSLGGRDQPQHF
TGTGCCAGCAGCTCTCTAGGGGGTCGGGATCAGCCCCAGCATTTT
>14|TRBV6-1|TRBJ1-2|many|-
CASSDWTEISGYTF
TGTGCCAGCAGTGACTGGACAGAAATAAGTGGCTACACCTTC
>16|TRBV4-1|TRBJ1-1|few|TRBD1
CVSSQVSGQLNTEAFF
TGCGTCAGCAGCCAAGTATCGGGACAGCTGAACACTGAAGCTTTCTTT
>15|TRBV7-9|TRBJ1-1|-|-
CASSQDIRALTEAFF
TGCGCCAGCAGCCAAGATATCAGGGCTTTGACTGAAGCTTTCTTT
>17|TRBV28|TRBJ1-6|many|-
CASSSPSRGSGNSPLHF
TGTGCCAGCAGCAGCCCCTCACGGGGTTCGGGTAATTCACCCCTCCACTTT
>12|TRBV29-1|TRBJ2-1|-|TRBD1
CSDGTGYNEQFF
TGCAGCGACGGGACAGGATACAATGAGCAGTTCTTC
>14|TRBV12-5|TRBJ2-5|-|-
CALAGQGRWETQYF
TGTGCCCTGGCGGGGCAGGGACGATGGGAGACCCAGTACTTC
>14|TRBV6-5|TRBJ1-5|-|-
CASSYGGGAQPQHF
TGTGCCAGCAGTTACGGGGGGGGCGCTCAGCCCCAGCATTTT
>14|TRBV20-1|TRBJ2-7|many|TRBD1
CSASPGGQTYEQYF
TGCAGTGCCAGCCCAGGGGGCCAAACCTACGAGCAGTACTTC
>12|TRBV5-1|TRBJ1-6|-|TRBD1
CASRQGGSLLHF
TGCGCCAGCCGACAGGGGGGATCACTCCTCCACTTT
>15|TRBV20-1|TRBJ2-1|many|-
CSARDYFPVADEQFF
TGCAGTGCTAGAGACTACTTCCCCGTTGCGGATGAGCAGTTCTTC
>16|TRBV6-1|TRBJ2-5|-|-
CATGGRLGTAQETQYF
TGTGCCACGGGGGGCCGGTTGGGGACGGCCCAAGAGACCCAGTACTTC
>14|TRBV20-1|TRBJ2-3|few|-
CSARDRVAGDTQYF
TGCAGTGCTAGAGATCGGGTAGCAGGGGATACGCAGTATTTT
>15|TRBV20-1|TRBJ1-3|-|TRBD1
CSARDPGDSRNTIYF
TGCAGTGCTAGAGATCCGGGGGACAGCAGAAACACCATATATTTT
>15|TRBV3-1|TRBJ1-5|-|TRBD1
CASSQSDRGGQPQHF
TGTGCCAGCAGCCAATCCGACAGGGGCGGTCAGCCCCAGCATTTT
>12|TRBV2|TRBJ1-1|many|-
CASSESNTEAFF
TGTGCCAGCAGTGAGTCGAACACTGAAGCTTTCTTT
>15|TRBV12-3/TRBV12-4|TRBJ2-3|many|TRBD1
CASRGTGAGTDTQYF
TGTGCCAGCAGGGGGACAGGCGCAGGCACAGATACGCAGTATTTT
>19|TRBV28|TRBJ1-6|many|TRBD1
CASSAPGGDRGDSDSPLHF
TGTGCCAGCAGTGCCCCCGGTGGGGACAGGGGAGATTCTGATTCACCCCTCCACTTT
>16|TRBV4-1|TRBJ1-1|many|-
CASSQDSRQKNTEAFF
TGCGCCAGCAGCCAAGATTCTCGACAGAAGAACACTGAAGCTTTCTTT
>15|TRBV20-1|TRBJ1-1|many|-
CSAPGKQVSNTEAFF
TGCAGTGCCCCCGGGAAACAGGTTTCGAACACTGAAGCTTTCTTT
>12|TRBV7-2|TRBJ1-5|-|-
CASSDVNQPQHF
TGTGCCAGCAGCGATGTGAATCAGCCCCAGCATTTT
>15|TRBV3-1|TRBJ1-1|many|-
CASSQESGRGAEAFF
TGTGCCAGCAGCCAAGAGTCAGGGAGGGGCGCTGAAGCTTTCTTT
>16|TRBV6-5|TRBJ2-5|-|TRBD1
CASSYSGQGPRETQYF
TGTGCCAGCAGTTACTCGGGACAGGGGCCCAGAGAGACCCAGTACTTC
>14|TRBV7-9|TRBJ2-7|-|-
CASSVGRGLYEQYF
TGTGCCAGCAGCGTCGGGAGGGGGCTCTACGAGCAGTACTTC
>14|TRBV2|TRBJ1-4|few|-
CASSLSPLGEKLFF
TGTGCCAGCAGTTTGAGCCCCCTCGGCGAAAAACTGTTTTTT
>14|TRBV6-1|TRBJ1-3|-|-
CATMRRASGNTIYF
TGTGCCACCATGAGGAGGGCGAGTGGAAACACCATATATTTT
>12|TRBV5-6|TRBJ2-1|few|-
CASSYAISEQFF
TGTGCCAGCAGCTACGCTATATCTGAGCAGTTCTTC
>16|TRBV27|TRBJ2-4|-|-
CASTQSPPLAKNIQYF
TGTGCCAGCACCCAGTCCCCCCCCCTAGCCAAAAACATTCAGTACTTC
>14|TRBV2|TRBJ1-5|many|TRBD1
CASSRDRGVQPQHF
TGTGCCAGCAGTCGGGACAGGGGAGTTCAGCCCCAGCATTTT
>13|TRBV27|TRBJ1-2|many|-
CASRGDADYGYTF
TGTGCCAGCAGAGGTGACGCCGACTATGGCTACACCTTC
>14|TRBV6-2/TRBV6-3|TRBJ1-3|-|TRBD1
CASRTGGPGNTIYF
TGTGCCAGCAGGACAGGGGGACCTGGAAACACCATATATTTT
>15|TRBV20-1|TRBJ2-3|many|TRBD1
CSARTGQGVADTQYF
TGCAGTGCTAGAACGGGACAGGGGGTTGCGGATACGCAGTATTTT
>16|TRBV3-1|TRBJ2-3|many|TRBD1
CASSQWTGSSTDTQYF
TGTGCCAGCAGCCAATGGACAGGCTCTAGCACAGATACGCAGTATTTT
>15|TRBV11-2|TRBJ1-6|many|TRBD1
CASSSGTGYNSPLHF
TGTGCCAGCAGCTCCGGGACAGGCTATAATTCACCCCTCCACTTT
>11|TRBV28|TRBJ2-5|many|-
CASTDLETQYF
TGTGCCAGCACAGACTTGGAGACCCAGTACTTC
>14|TRBV11-3|TRBJ2-5|-|-
CASSEGGIPETQYF
TGTGCCAGCTCTGAAGGGGGGATTCCAGAGACCCAGTACTTC
>14|TRBV7-8|TRBJ2-1|many|TRBD2
CASSLDAGGYEQFF
TGTGCCAGCAGCTTAGATGCCGGGGGGTATGAGCAGTTCTTC
>13|TRBV30|TRBJ1-4|-|-
CAWSVTGQEKLFF
TGTGCCTGGAGTGTCACAGGTCAGGAAAAACTGTTTTTT
>15|TRBV29-1|TRBJ2-3|many|TRBD1
CSVGRNRGSTDTQYF
TGCAGCGTTGGAAGAAACAGGGGCAGCACAGATACGCAGTATTTT
>15|TRBV4-1|TRBJ1-6|many|-
CASSQQDRRNSPLHF
TGCGCCAGCAGCCAACAGGACAGACGGAATTCACCCCTCCACTTT
>15|TRBV11-2|TRBJ1-6|many|TRBD1
CASRPIQGLNSPLHF
TGTGCCAGCAGACCAATACAGGGGTTAAATTCACCCCTCCACTTT
>17|TRBV12-5|TRBJ2-3|many|TRBD1
CASGLSTGATSTDTQYF
TGTGCTAGTGGTTTGAGCACAGGGGCCACTAGCACAGATACGCAGTATTTT
>13|TRBV20-1|TRBJ2-2|few|-
CSARDQEPGELFF
TGCAGTGCTAGAGATCAGGAGCCCGGGGAGCTGTTTTTT
>11|TRBV2|TRBJ2-4|few|-
CASSAFGIQYF
TGTGCCAGCAGTGCCTTCGGCATTCAGTACTTC